The present entry profiles one T cell receptor beta chain with its context. The sample originates from a study of blood T cell repertoires in COVID-19. As for the study in general: Some COVID-19 samples were acute and others convalescent; all came from the United States, Italy and Spain. T cells, B-cell-depleted T cells, or PBMCs provided the cDNA or gDNA that served as material.

As originally analysed: Reference gene primers were amplified, and this amplification served to estimate nucleated cell counts. The assay was immunoSEQ multiplex PCR, and TCRdb's table has in-frame clones only and misses some. V, J and clone size derive from that table, while D and trimming were established from the DNA sequence. The sample gives 95,000 to 120,000 clones, around 83% of which show up once; 3% to 4% is in the top ten. Looked up from germline, CDR1 is SGHKS and CDR2 is YYEKEE (reference sequence). The CDR3 extends over 15 amino acids. The V and J ends lost 6 bases and 5 bases respectively, with 21 bases between them.

The sequence was collected from a man aged 35 to 55 with acute or convalescent COVID-19. The chain couples TRBV5-5 to TRBJ2-7; D possibly corresponds to TRBD2 (6 bases). Sequenced material: peripheral blood. The CDR3 DNA reads TGTGCCAGCATGGAGGCCATAGGACTATCACACGAGCAGTACTTC. This sequence encodes CASMEAIGLSHEQYF. The full variable domain, with the rest looked up from reference TRBV5-5 and TRBJ2-7, is DAGVTQSPTHLIKTRGQQVTLRCSPISGHKSVSWYQQVLGQGPQFIFQYYEKEERGRGNFPDRFSARQFPNYSSELNVNALLLGDSALYLCASMEAIGLSHEQYFGPGTRLTVT.